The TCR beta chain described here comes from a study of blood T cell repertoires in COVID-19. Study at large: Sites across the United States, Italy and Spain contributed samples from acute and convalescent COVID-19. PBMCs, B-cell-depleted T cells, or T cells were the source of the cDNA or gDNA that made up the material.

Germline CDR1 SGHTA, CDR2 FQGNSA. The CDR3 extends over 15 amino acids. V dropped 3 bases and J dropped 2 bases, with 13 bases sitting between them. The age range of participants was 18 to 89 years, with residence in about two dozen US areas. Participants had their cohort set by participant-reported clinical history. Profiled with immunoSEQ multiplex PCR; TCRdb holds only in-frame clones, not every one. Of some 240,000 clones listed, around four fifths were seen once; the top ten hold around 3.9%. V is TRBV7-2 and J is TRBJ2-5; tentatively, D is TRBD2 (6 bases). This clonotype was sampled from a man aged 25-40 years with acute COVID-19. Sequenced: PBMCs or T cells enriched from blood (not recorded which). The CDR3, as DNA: TGTGCCAGCAGCTTGGCGGGACGGACTCAAGAGACCCAGTACTTC. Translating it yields CASSLAGRTQETQYF.